This T cell receptor (beta chain) was recorded in a study of STAT5B mutations in CD4+ large granular lymphocyte leukemia. The wider study: Among healthy controls, a particular HLA allele went with more CDR3 'QG' motifs.

Original processing methods: Productive clonotypes were detectable down to 2.59 x 10-5 frequency. TCRdb's table, derived via immunoSEQ multiplex PCR, lists solely in-frame clones and lacks some. The V and J calls and clone size come from that table; D and trimming were worked out from the DNA. The table lists about 30,000 clones, 65% to 75% of them singletons. The CDR3 consists of 15 residues. Germline V gene sequence: CDR1 KGHSH, CDR2 LQKENI. The trim removed 0 bases at V and 1 base at J, leaving 1 base unmatched. A word on this clone: Its target is not known.

Study-wide results and limits: Compared with healthy controls (2/35), patient top clones favored TRBV06 (8/27). Main leukemic clonotypes were patient-specific, but 25% appeared at low frequency elsewhere.

The source material was CD4+ T cells from blood buffy coats. This chain links TRBV18 with TRBJ1-1, with 8 bases lining up with TRBD1. This TCR was sampled from a human donor in good health. CDR3 nucleotides: TGTGCCAGCTCACCACCTGGGACAGGGAACACTGAAGCTTTCTTT. Its translation is CASSPPGTGNTEAFF. Full variable domain (missing parts from reference TRBV18 and TRBJ1-1): NAGVMQNPRHLVRRRGQEARLRCSPMKGHSHVYWYRQLPEEGLKFMVYLQKENIIDESGMPKERFSAEFPKEGPSILRIQQVVRGDSAAYFCASSPPGTGNTEAFFGQGTRLTVV.